The clone carrying this T cell receptor beta chain was detected only a few times. Its specificity is not known. The data were obtained in a study of blood T cells in healthy people across ages. Study findings and constraints: Higher diversity and more naive CD4+ cells were features of long-lived donors, compared to aged donors.

V lost 1 base to trimming and J lost 4 bases, with 9 bases between them. The germline gives CDR1 SGHDT, CDR2 YYEEEE. The CDR3 extends over 15 amino acids. The use of a sample-barcoded 5' primer and a J-beta primer mix characterized a second PCR of roughly 7 to 11 cycles. Every sample produced at least 3 million CDR3-containing paired-end reads. TCRdb reprocessed the 5' RACE reads with MiXCR, giving one entry per CDR3 protein. This table has 1.5 million to 2 million distinct CDR3 sequences, roughly 32% appearing once. Extractions gave at least 5.5 micrograms of total RNA per sample. The chain employs TRBV5-6 and TRBJ2-6; D uncertain. This receptor was taken from a woman in her 30s in good health. Sequencing was carried out using blood. The CDR3 loop reads CASSLWGYGANVLTF. In DNA form, the CDR3 reads TGTGCCAGCAGCTTGTGGGGTTACGGGGCCAACGTCCTGACTTTC.